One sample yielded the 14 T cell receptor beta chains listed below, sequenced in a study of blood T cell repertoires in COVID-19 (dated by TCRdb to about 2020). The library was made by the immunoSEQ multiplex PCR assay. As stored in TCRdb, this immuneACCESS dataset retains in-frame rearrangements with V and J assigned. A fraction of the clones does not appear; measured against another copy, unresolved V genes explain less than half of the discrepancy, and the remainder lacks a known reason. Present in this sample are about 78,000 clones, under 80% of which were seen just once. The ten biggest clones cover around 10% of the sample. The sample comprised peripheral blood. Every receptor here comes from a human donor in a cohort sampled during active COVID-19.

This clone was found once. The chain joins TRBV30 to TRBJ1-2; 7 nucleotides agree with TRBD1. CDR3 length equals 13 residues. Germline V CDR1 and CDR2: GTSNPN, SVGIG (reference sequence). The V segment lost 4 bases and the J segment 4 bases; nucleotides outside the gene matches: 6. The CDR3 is CAWNPGQLYGYTF. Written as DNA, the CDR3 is TGTGCCTGGAACCCGGGACAGCTCTATGGCTACACCTTC.

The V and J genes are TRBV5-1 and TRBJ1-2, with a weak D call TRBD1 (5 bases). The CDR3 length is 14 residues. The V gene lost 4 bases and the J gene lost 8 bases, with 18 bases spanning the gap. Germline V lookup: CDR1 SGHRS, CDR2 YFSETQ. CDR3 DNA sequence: TGCGCCAGCAGCCTACCAGGGCTTCAGGGAGGCTACACCTTC. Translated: CASSLPGLQGGYTF.

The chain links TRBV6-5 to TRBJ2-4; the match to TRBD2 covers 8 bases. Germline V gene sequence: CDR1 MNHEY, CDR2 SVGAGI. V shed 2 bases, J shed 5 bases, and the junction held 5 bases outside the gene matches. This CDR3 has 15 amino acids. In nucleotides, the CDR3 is TGTGCCAGCAGTTACACCAGCGGGGGTCAAAACATTCAGTACTTC. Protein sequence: CASSYTSGGQNIQYF.

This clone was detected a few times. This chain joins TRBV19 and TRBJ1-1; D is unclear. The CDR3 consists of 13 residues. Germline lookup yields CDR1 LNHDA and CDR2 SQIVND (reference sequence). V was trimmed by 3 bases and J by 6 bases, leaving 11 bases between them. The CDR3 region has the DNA TGTGCCAGTAGTATTAGGAGGGTCGCTGAAGCTTTCTTT. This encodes CASSIRRVAEAFF.

Here the CDR3 reads CASSRTVSDTEAFF. The CDR3 bases are TGTGCCAGCAGTAGGACAGTCAGTGACACTGAAGCTTTCTTT. The chain combines TRBV6-5 with TRBJ1-1, with D possibly being TRBD1 (6 bases). Germline V lookup: CDR1 MNHEY, CDR2 SVGAGI. This CDR3 contains 14 residues. V dropped 5 bases and J dropped 3 bases, with 13 bases sitting between them.

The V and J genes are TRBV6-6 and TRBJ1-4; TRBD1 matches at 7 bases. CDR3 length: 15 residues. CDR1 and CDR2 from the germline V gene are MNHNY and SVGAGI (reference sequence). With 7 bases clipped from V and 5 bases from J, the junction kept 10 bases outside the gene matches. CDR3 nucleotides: TGTGCCAGCACCCGACCCGACAGGGAAAATGAAAAACTGTTTTTT. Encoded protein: CASTRPDRENEKLFF.

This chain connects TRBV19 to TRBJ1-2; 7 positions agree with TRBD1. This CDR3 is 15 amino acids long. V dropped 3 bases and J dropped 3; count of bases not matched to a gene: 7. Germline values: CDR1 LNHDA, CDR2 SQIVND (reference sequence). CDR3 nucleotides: TGTGCCAGTAGTATGGCACAGGGGTCTGACTATGGCTACACCTTC. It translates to CASSMAQGSDYGYTF.

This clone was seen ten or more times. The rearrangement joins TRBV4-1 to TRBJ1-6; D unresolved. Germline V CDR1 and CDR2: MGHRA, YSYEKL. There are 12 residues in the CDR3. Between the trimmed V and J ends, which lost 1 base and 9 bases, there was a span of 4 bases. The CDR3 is CASSQGPSPLHF. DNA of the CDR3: TGCGCCAGCAGCCAAGGGCCTTCACCCCTCCACTTT.

The CDR3 protein is CASNHGSGPLYGYTF. CDR3 nucleotide sequence: TGTGCCAGCAACCACGGGAGCGGCCCCTTATATGGCTACACCTTC. The chain uses TRBV6-6 and TRBJ1-2; D not certain. Germline-derived CDR1 and CDR2 are MNHNY and SVGAGI (reference sequence). With 7 bases removed from V and 5 bases from J, the gap between germline ends came to 20 bases. The CDR3 loop spans 15 amino acids.

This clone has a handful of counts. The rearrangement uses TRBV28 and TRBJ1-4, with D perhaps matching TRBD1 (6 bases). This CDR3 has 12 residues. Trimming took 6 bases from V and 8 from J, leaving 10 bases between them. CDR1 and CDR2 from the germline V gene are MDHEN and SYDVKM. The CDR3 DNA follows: TGTGCCAGCAGCCAGGGGAAGGAAAAACTGTTTTTT. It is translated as CASSQGKEKLFF.

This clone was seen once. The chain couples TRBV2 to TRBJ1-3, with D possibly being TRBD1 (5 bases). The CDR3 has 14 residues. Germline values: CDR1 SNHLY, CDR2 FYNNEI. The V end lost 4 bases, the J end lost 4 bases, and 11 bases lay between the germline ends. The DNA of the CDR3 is TGTGCCAGCAGTGCGGAAGGGGTCGGAAACACCATATATTTT. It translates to CASSAEGVGNTIYF.

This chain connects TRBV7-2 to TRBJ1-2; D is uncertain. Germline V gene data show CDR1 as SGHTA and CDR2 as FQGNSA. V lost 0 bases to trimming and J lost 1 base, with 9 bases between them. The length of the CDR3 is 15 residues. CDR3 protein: CASSLAPTVNYGYTF. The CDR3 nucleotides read TGTGCCAGCAGCTTAGCGCCAACAGTTAACTATGGCTACACCTTC.

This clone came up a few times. The CDR3 spells CASSFGQGEAFF. CDR3 DNA sequence: TGCGCCAGCAGCTTCGGACAGGGTGAAGCTTTCTTT. V is TRBV5-1 and J is TRBJ1-1; 8 positions agree with TRBD1. There are 12 residues in the CDR3. In germline, CDR1 is SGHRS, CDR2 YFSETQ. After removal of 2 bases from V and 7 bases from J, the junction contained 1 base not matched to a gene.

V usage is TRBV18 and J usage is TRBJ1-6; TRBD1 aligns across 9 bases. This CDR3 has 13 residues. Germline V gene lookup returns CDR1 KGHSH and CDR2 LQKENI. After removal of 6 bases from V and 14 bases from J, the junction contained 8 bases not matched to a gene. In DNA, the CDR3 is TGTGCCAGCTCCCCCGGGACAGGGATATCCCTCCACTTT. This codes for CASSPGTGISLHF.